The rows below give T cell receptor beta chains drawn from one sample of a study of blood T cell repertoires in COVID-19. Produced via immunoSEQ multiplex PCR; TCRdb's table is partial and in-frame only. The sample consists of about 27,000 clones, approximately 83% of them appearing once. Material: peripheral blood. The receptors here all came from an older man with active COVID-19. Both conserved end residues are trimmed from each CDR3. Each record gives: clone size, J gene, V gene, D gene, CDR3 protein. A D gene is named only where the DNA matches it firmly. The size entry is marked missing in some rows and otherwise reads once, few, many or a size class.

.,TRBJ2-7,TRBV28,TRBD2,ASSIAGGPSYEQY
.,TRBJ2-1,TRBV29-1,.,SVGFSYNEQF
once,TRBJ1-2,TRBV5-6,TRBD1,ASRSRTGANYGYT
.,TRBJ1-5,TRBV24-1,TRBD1,ATSDPTGANQPQH
.,TRBJ2-7,TRBV19,.,ARRDEQY
.,TRBJ1-2,TRBV9,.,ASSVGSSRYYGYT
.,TRBJ1-4,TRBV2,.,ASRAPGGTNEKLF
.,TRBJ1-4,TRBV28,.,ASRGGTVFNEKLF
.,TRBJ1-2,TRBV20-1,.,STRLGSGYT
once,TRBJ2-3,TRBV28,.,ASSLWQASTDTQY
.,TRBJ2-1,TRBV6-6,TRBD1,ASIAGTGYNEQF
.,TRBJ2-7,TRBV29-1,.,SVEDTSNEQY
.,TRBJ2-7,TRBV19,TRBD1,ASSMGRGQEHYEQY
.,TRBJ2-7,TRBV7-2,.,ASSPGGSSYEQY
.,TRBJ2-7,TRBV15,TRBD1,ATSRATGGTYEQY
.,TRBJ1-1,TRBV7-3,.,ASSLGTTGSEAF
once,TRBJ1-2,TRBV7-8,.,ASSLEGRGSYGYT
.,TRBJ1-5,TRBV11-2,.,ASSLSTGFNQPQH
.,TRBJ2-1,TRBV3-1/TRBV3-2,TRBD1,ASSLGQGPYNEQF
few,TRBJ2-1,TRBV7-3,.,ASSFQTYNEQF
.,TRBJ2-7,TRBV6-6,.,ASSGRYEQY
.,TRBJ2-1,TRBV7-2,TRBD2,ASSSLAGAWNEQF
.,TRBJ2-5,TRBV27,.,ASSLYGFTETQY
.,TRBJ2-5,TRBV7-2,TRBD2,ASSLRTRTETQY